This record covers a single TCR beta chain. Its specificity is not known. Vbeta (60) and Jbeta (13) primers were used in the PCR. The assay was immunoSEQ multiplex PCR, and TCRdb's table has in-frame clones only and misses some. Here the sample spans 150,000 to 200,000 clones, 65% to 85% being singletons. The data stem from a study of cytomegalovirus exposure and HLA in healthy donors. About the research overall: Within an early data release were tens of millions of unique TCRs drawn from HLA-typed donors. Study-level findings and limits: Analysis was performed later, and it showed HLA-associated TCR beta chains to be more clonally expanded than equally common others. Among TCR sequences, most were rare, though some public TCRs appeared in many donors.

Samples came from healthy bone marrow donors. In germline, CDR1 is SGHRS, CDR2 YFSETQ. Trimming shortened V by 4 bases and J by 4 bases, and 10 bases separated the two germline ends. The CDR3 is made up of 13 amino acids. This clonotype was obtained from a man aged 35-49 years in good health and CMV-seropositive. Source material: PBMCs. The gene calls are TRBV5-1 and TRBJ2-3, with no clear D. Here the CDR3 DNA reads TGCGCCAGCAGCGAGAGAGGTCCAGATACGCAGTATTTT. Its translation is CASSERGPDTQYF. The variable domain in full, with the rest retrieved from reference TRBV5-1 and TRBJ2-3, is KAGVTQTPRYLIKTRGQQVTLSCSPISGHRSVSWYQQTPGQGLQFLFEYFSETQRNKGNFPGRFSGRQFSNSRSEMNVSTLELGDSALYLCASSERGPDTQYFGPGTRLTVL.